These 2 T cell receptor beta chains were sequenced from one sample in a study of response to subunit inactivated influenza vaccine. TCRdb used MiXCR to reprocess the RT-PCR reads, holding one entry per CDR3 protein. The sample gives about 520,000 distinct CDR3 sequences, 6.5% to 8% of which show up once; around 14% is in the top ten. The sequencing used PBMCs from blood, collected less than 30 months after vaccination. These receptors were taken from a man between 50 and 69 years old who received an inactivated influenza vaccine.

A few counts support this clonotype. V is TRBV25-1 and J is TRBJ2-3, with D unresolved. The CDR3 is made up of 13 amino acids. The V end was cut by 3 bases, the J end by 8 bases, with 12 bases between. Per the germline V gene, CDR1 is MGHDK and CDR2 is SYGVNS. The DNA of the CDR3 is TGTGCCAGCAGTGATCAGGCTCCGGTTACGCAGTATTTT. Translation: CASSDQAPVTQYF.

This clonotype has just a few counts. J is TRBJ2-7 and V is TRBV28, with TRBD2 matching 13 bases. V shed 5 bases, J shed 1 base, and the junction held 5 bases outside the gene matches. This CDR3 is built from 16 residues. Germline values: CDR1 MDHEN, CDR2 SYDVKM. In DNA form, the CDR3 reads TGTGCCAGCAGTCTACAGGGACTAGCGGGATCCTACGAGCAGTACTTC. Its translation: CASSLQGLAGSYEQYF. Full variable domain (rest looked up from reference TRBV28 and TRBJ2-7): DVKVTQSSRYLVKRTGEKVFLECVQDMDHENMFWYRQDPGLGLRLIYFSYDVKMKEKGDIPEGYSVSREKKERFSLILESASTNQTSMYLCASSLQGLAGSYEQYFGPGTRLTVT.